The rows below give T cell receptor beta chains drawn from one sample of a study of cytomegalovirus exposure and HLA in healthy donors. Sequencing used immunoSEQ multiplex PCR; TCRdb keeps in-frame clones, though not all of them. Found here are 150,000 to 200,000 clones, around 78% of them singletons; the top ten hold approximately 1%. Source material: PBMCs. These receptors were taken from a woman in her 40s in good health and CMV-seronegative. CDR3s include the opening cysteine and the closing phenylalanine or tryptophan. The D gene is left open where the match is weak. Some rows have no size entry. The others give once, few or many, or a class for an expanded clone.

size,V,D,J,DNA,CDR3
NA,TRBV4-2,NA,TRBJ2-3,TGTGCCAGCAGCCAGGGTAGGGCGAGGGCCACAGATACGCAGTATTTT,CASSQGRARATDTQYF
NA,TRBV28,NA,TRBJ1-5,TGTGCCAGCAGTTTGGCAGGGCAGCCCCAGCATTTT,CASSLAGQPQHF
once,TRBV6-1,TRBD1,TRBJ1-2,TGTGCCAGCAGTGAAAGGTCCAGTGGGACAGGAGGCTACACCTTC,CASSERSSGTGGYTF
NA,TRBV7-7,NA,TRBJ2-7,TGTGCTAGCAGCTCAGGGGTAGGATATGGTTTTGAGCAGTACTTC,CASSSGVGYGFEQYF
NA,TRBV7-3,TRBD2,TRBJ2-3,TGTGCCAGCAGCTTAGCGGGAGGATCAGATACGCAGTATTTT,CASSLAGGSDTQYF
NA,TRBV11-2,NA,TRBJ2-1,TGTGCCAGCAGCTTAGGGCTGGGGGGATCGGGGTACAATGAGCAGTTCTTC,CASSLGLGGSGYNEQFF
NA,TRBV19,NA,TRBJ2-1,TGTGCCAGTAAGTCCTCCAGGGTGGGGAATGAGCAGTTCTTC,CASKSSRVGNEQFF
few,TRBV5-6,NA,TRBJ2-1,TGTGCCAGCAGCTTGGGAGTTACCGAGCAGTTCTTC,CASSLGVTEQFF
NA,TRBV28,NA,TRBJ1-1,TGTGCCAGCAGTCCCAACACGATGGAAGCTTTCTTT,CASSPNTMEAFF
NA,TRBV29-1,NA,TRBJ2-3,TGCAGCGTTGCGGGTCAAGATACGCAGTATTTT,CSVAGQDTQYF
NA,TRBV5-1,TRBD2,TRBJ2-1,TGCGCCAGCACTTCCGGGACTAGCATCTACAATGAGCAGTTCTTC,CASTSGTSIYNEQFF
NA,TRBV30,NA,TRBJ1-1,TGTGCTGGGCGTATCACTGAAGCTTTCTTT,CAGRITEAFF
NA,TRBV30,TRBD2,TRBJ2-3,TGTGCCTGGAGTGTCCTGAGCGGGGCCACAGATACGCAGTATTTT,CAWSVLSGATDTQYF
NA,TRBV15,TRBD2,TRBJ2-4,TGTGCCACCAGCAGAGATAAGGGACTAGCGGCCAAAAACATTCAGTACTTC,CATSRDKGLAAKNIQYF
NA,TRBV27,NA,TRBJ1-1,TGTGCCAGCAGTTACATTTGGGGGCGCGGTGGCACTGAAGCTTTCTTT,CASSYIWGRGGTEAFF
NA,TRBV7-9,TRBD1,TRBJ1-4,TGTGCCAGCAGCGGGAACAGGGGCTCAACTAATGAAAAACTGTTTTTT,CASSGNRGSTNEKLFF
NA,TRBV20-1,NA,TRBJ2-3,TGCAGTGCTAGACTAGGAGATACGCAGTATTTT,CSARLGDTQYF
NA,TRBV12-5,NA,TRBJ1-1,TGTGCTAGTGGTTTGGATGCCCAGGGGATAGTCTTT,CASGLDAQGIVF
few,TRBV9,NA,TRBJ1-3,TGTGCCAGCAGCGGGGCGGGGGGCTTCGGCGGAAACACCATATATTTT,CASSGAGGFGGNTIYF
once,TRBV5-1,NA,TRBJ2-1,TGCGCCAGCAGCGGGAGGAACAATGGCAATGAGCAGTTCTTC,CASSGRNNGNEQFF
NA,TRBV19,TRBD1,TRBJ2-7,TGTGCCAGTAGTACTCGACAGGGGGCAGGGTACGAGCAGTACTTC,CASSTRQGAGYEQYF
NA,TRBV28,NA,TRBJ1-5,TGTGCCAGCAGTTTAGGTTTTTTGTCATCAGGGCGACAGCCCCAGCATTTT,CASSLGFLSSGRQPQHF
NA,TRBV9,NA,TRBJ2-7,TGTGCCAGCAGCTCCGGGGGTGGGCTAGCCATGCCTGAGATCTTC,CASSSGGGLAMPEIF
NA,TRBV30,NA,TRBJ1-4,TGTGCCTGGAGTGTTTGGCAGGGGCATGAAAAACTGTTTTTT,CAWSVWQGHEKLFF
NA,TRBV30,NA,TRBJ1-5,TGTGCCTGGAATCCGCAGGGGCAGGGTCAGCCCCAGCATTTT,CAWNPQGQGQPQHF
few,TRBV15,TRBD1,TRBJ2-3,TGTGCCACCAGCCCCCCTTGGAGCGACAGGGTGGAGTATTTT,CATSPPWSDRVEYF
NA,TRBV5-1,TRBD2,TRBJ2-5,TGCGCCAGCGCAGGGGGCGCGGGACTAGCGGGAGTAGCGACCCAGTACTTC,CASAGGAGLAGVATQYF
few,TRBV6-5,NA,TRBJ1-3,TGTGCCAGCAGTTACGGCAGGGGAGCTGGAAACACCATATATTTT,CASSYGRGAGNTIYF
few,TRBV18,TRBD1,TRBJ1-1,TGTGCCACACTTAGGGGGCAGAGTGACACTGAAGCTTTCTTT,CATLRGQSDTEAFF
NA,TRBV27,TRBD1,TRBJ1-2,TGTGCCAGCAGCCTCGCTTGGGGACAGTCAGGAGGCTACACCTTC,CASSLAWGQSGGYTF
NA,TRBV11-1,TRBD2,TRBJ2-7,TGTGCCAGCAGCTCGGGACTAGCGGGAGGGTTCTACGAGCAGTACTTC,CASSSGLAGGFYEQYF
NA,TRBV6-1,NA,TRBJ1-1,TGTGCCAGCAGTGAACCTGAGGGAGGAACTGAAGCTTTCTTT,CASSEPEGGTEAFF
NA,TRBV7-9,NA,TRBJ1-1,TGTGCCAGCAGCCCAGTCCGGGGGGACACTGAAGCTTTCTTT,CASSPVRGDTEAFF
NA,TRBV4-2,NA,TRBJ1-1,TGTGCCAGCATGACCGTCCGAGGGGGGGGAGGCACTGAAGCTTTCTTT,CASMTVRGGGGTEAFF
NA,TRBV6-4,TRBD2,TRBJ2-7,TGTGCCAGGACTAGCGGGAATTCCTACGAGCAGTACTTC,CARTSGNSYEQYF
NA,TRBV2,TRBD2,TRBJ2-7,TGTGCCAGCAGTGAAACTAGCGGGGTACCCTACGAGCAGTACTTC,CASSETSGVPYEQYF
NA,TRBV29-1,NA,TRBJ1-1,TGCAGCGTTGAAGAGGAGGAGAACACTGAAGCTTTCTTT,CSVEEEENTEAFF
once,TRBV30,TRBD2,TRBJ2-5,TGTGCCTGGGCTTCGGGACTAGCGGGAGTAGAGACCCAGTACTTC,CAWASGLAGVETQYF
NA,TRBV11-1,NA,TRBJ2-1,TGTGCCAGCACCCCGGACACCGGCTCCTACAATGAGCAGTTCTTC,CASTPDTGSYNEQFF
NA,TRBV7-7,NA,TRBJ2-5,TGTGCTAGCAGCTCGGGACTCCAAGAGACCCAGTACTTC,CASSSGLQETQYF
NA,TRBV11-2,NA,TRBJ2-2,TGTGCCAGCAGCTTAGCATCCGGCACCGGGGAGCTGTTTTTT,CASSLASGTGELFF
NA,TRBV5-4,TRBD1,TRBJ1-4,TGTGCCAGCAGCTTGGGAGGGACAGGGGATGAAAAACTGTTTTTT,CASSLGGTGDEKLFF
NA,TRBV27,TRBD2,TRBJ2-3,TGTGCCAGCAGTTTAAGTAGGGGACTAGCGGCGAGCACAGATACGCAGTATTTT,CASSLSRGLAASTDTQYF
NA,TRBV6-4,TRBD2,TRBJ2-1,TGTGCCAGCAGGACACTAGCGTCAGCCTACAATGAGCAGTTCTTC,CASRTLASAYNEQFF
NA,TRBV2,TRBD2,TRBJ2-3,TGTGCCGGTCCCAGCGGGGCCACAGATACGCAGTATTTT,CAGPSGATDTQYF